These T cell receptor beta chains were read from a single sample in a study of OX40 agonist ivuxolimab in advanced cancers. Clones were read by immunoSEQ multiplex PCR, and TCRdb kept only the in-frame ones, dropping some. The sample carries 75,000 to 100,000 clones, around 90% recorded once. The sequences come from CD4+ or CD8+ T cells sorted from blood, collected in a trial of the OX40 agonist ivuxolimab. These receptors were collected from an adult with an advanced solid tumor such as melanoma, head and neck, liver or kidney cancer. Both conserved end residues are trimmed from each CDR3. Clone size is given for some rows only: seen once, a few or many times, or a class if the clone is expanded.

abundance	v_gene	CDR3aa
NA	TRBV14	ASSQDWGSLYTEAF
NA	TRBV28	ASSLVTSGVV
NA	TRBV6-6	ASSYLQGSSNQPQH
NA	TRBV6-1	ASSARLNTEAF
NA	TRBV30	AWSGETQY
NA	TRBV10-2	ASSELAGKGEDNEQF
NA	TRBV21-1	ASSKNMDFGEQY
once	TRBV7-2	ASSLGTSGTYEQY
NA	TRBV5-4	ASSLALTGGLTGELF
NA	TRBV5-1	ASSLQRLTNEQF
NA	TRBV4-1	ASSQGTSGGKQF
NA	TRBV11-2	ASRPWTASSYEQY
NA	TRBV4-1	ASSRGLAGVGTDTQY
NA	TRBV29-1	SVEDTAEAF
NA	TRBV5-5	ASSLAGAGTEAF
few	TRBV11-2	ASSLALGLAAYEQY
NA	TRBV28	ASTLVRSSEQY
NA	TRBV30	AWSVLSGGYSPLH
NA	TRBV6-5	ASSSPRAGISGELF